This TCR beta chain was sequenced for a study of early T cells in non-severe SARS-CoV-2 infection. A remark on this clonotype: Its antigen remains unknown.

The CDR3 is 13 residues long. V was trimmed by 3 bases and J by 7 bases, leaving 12 bases between them. Study findings and constraints: Matching against VDJdb likely underestimated virus-specific expansions, favoring anti-spike CD8.

MiXCR was run by TCRdb on the 5' RACE reads, yielding one entry per CDR3 protein. The table has some 57,000 distinct CDR3 sequences, roughly 12% seen once. V usage is TRBV12-3 or TRBV12-4 and J usage is TRBJ1-2; tentatively, D is TRBD1 (6 bases). This receptor was taken from an adult who was a healthcare worker with PCR-confirmed SARS-CoV-2 infection or an uninfected control (not recorded which). Sequenced sample: whole blood. The CDR3 coding sequence is TGTGCCAGCAGTTTTATACAGGGCAGTGGCTACACCTTC. It codes for CASSFIQGSGYTF.